A selection of T cell receptor beta chains follows, all from one sample in a study of blood T cell repertoires in COVID-19. The repertoire was sequenced with immunoSEQ multiplex PCR; TCRdb's copy has only in-frame clones and lacks some. The sample has fewer than 200,000 clones; over 70% are singletons. Sequenced material: peripheral blood. The receptors were sampled from a man aged 60 to 69 with acute or convalescent COVID-19. The CDR3 runs from the conserved cysteine through the conserved F or W. D genes are given only for firm matches. Only part of the rows carry a size: once, few, many, or a class if the clone is expanded.

CDR3 DNA,CDR3 protein,clone size,J gene,D gene,V gene
TGCGCCACCCACCCGGGACAATCCTACAATGAGCAGTTCTTC,CATHPGQSYNEQFF,NA,TRBJ2-1,NA,TRBV5-1
TGTGCCAGCAGTTACTCCGGGGATACGCAGTATTTT,CASSYSGDTQYF,NA,TRBJ2-3,NA,TRBV6-5
TGTGCCAGCAGCTCATTCCAGGGTTCCGAGCAGTACTTC,CASSSFQGSEQYF,NA,TRBJ2-7,NA,TRBV5-6
TGTGCCAGCAGCTCGGGGACAGGGGCCGGGGAGCTGTTTTTT,CASSSGTGAGELFF,few,TRBJ2-2,TRBD1,TRBV5-6
TGTGCCAGCAGCCTAGGACAGGGGACGGACAATCAGCCCCAGCATTTT,CASSLGQGTDNQPQHF,few,TRBJ1-5,TRBD1,TRBV7-8
TGTGCCACCAGTGAGCTAGCGGGAGCTGATACGCAGTATTTT,CATSELAGADTQYF,NA,TRBJ2-3,TRBD2,TRBV24-1
TGTGCCAGCAGCTTGAGCGGTTCCTACAATGAGCAGTTCTTC,CASSLSGSYNEQFF,NA,TRBJ2-1,NA,TRBV11-2
TGTGCCAGCAGCCGGGACAGGGTGAGCAATCAGCCCCAGCATTTT,CASSRDRVSNQPQHF,NA,TRBJ1-5,TRBD1,TRBV6-5
TGTGCCAGCAGCCACTTTGGACAGGGGTCAGATACGCAGTATTTT,CASSHFGQGSDTQYF,once,TRBJ2-3,TRBD1,TRBV3-1/TRBV3-2
TGTGCCAGCATGAGGACTAGCGGGGGGAACATTCAGTACTTC,CASMRTSGGNIQYF,NA,TRBJ2-4,TRBD2,TRBV2
TGTGCCAGTAGTCGGAGTTACACTGAAGCTTTCTTT,CASSRSYTEAFF,NA,TRBJ1-1,NA,TRBV19
TGTGCCAGCAGACCCGGACAGGGGGCTGAAGCTTTCTTT,CASRPGQGAEAFF,NA,TRBJ1-1,TRBD1,TRBV12-3/TRBV12-4
TGTGCCATCAGTGGGGCGCTGGGTAGGAATCAGCCCCAGCATTTT,CAISGALGRNQPQHF,NA,TRBJ1-5,NA,TRBV10-3
TGTGCCAGCAGCCCCAACCAGCGGGGGGCCACAGATACGCAGTATTTT,CASSPNQRGATDTQYF,NA,TRBJ2-3,TRBD2,TRBV3-1/TRBV3-2
TGTGCCAGCACTAGCGGGATCACCTACGAGCAGTACTTC,CASTSGITYEQYF,NA,TRBJ2-7,TRBD2,TRBV7-2
TGCGCCAGCAGCTTAGACAGCCCCGGGAACACTGAAGCTTTCTTT,CASSLDSPGNTEAFF,NA,TRBJ1-1,NA,TRBV5-1
TGTGCCAGCAGCGTAGGACTAGCAGGGGATACGCAGTATTTT,CASSVGLAGDTQYF,few,TRBJ2-3,TRBD2,TRBV9
TGTGCCAGCAGCCAAGACAGGGGGAACTATGGCTACACCTTC,CASSQDRGNYGYTF,NA,TRBJ1-2,TRBD1,TRBV3-1/TRBV3-2
TGTGCCATCAGTGAAGGTCAGGGGAATCAGCCCCAGCATTTT,CAISEGQGNQPQHF,NA,TRBJ1-5,NA,TRBV10-3
TGTGCCAGCAGTGAAACAGGGGCAGGGACATTGAAGACCCAGTACTTC,CASSETGAGTLKTQYF,NA,TRBJ2-5,TRBD1,TRBV2